These 5 T cell receptor beta chains share one sample of origin, sequenced in a study of blood T cell repertoires in COVID-19. Measured with immunoSEQ multiplex PCR; TCRdb has only the in-frame clones, and not every one. The table records about 52,000 clones, roughly four fifths of them present only once. The sequenced sample consisted of peripheral blood. These receptors came from a woman of 80 years or more with COVID-19, enrolled during active disease.

DNA for the CDR3: TGCGCCAGCAGCCAAGATTCAAACAGGGGGCACTACGAGCAGTACTTC. It translates to CASSQDSNRGHYEQYF. The chain joins TRBV4-1 to TRBJ2-7, with 9 positions matching TRBD1. With V trimmed by 0 bases and J by 3 bases, 6 bases remained unmatched. From germline, CDR1 is MGHRA and CDR2 YSYEKL. The length of the CDR3 is 16 residues.

This clone came up once. The chain combines TRBV6-6 with TRBJ2-3, with 10 bases fitting TRBD2. Germline values: CDR1 MNHNY, CDR2 SVGAGI (reference sequence). The V and J ends lost 8 bases and 5 bases, in that order; junction bases with no gene match: 7. The CDR3 has 14 amino acids. CDR3 sequence: CASLPSGRVDTQYF. In nucleotides, the CDR3 is TGTGCCAGCTTGCCTAGCGGGAGAGTAGATACGCAGTATTTT.

The V gene is TRBV7-9, the J gene TRBJ1-1; D may be TRBD1 (5 bases). Germline values: CDR1 SEHNR, CDR2 FQNEAQ (reference sequence). The CDR3 extends over 13 amino acids. The V and J ends lost 3 bases and 6 bases respectively, with 11 bases between them. The CDR3 bases are TGTGCCAGCAGCTTGGAAGGGGCCGCTGAAGCTTTCTTT. Its translation is CASSLEGAAEAFF.

This clone has a single count. The V and J genes are TRBV30 and TRBJ1-4; TRBD1 might be the D (5 bases). The CDR3 totals 15 residues. Trimming cost V 2 bases and J 2 bases, with 12 bases left between them. Germline CDR1 reads GTSNPN; CDR2 reads SVGIG (reference sequence). In DNA, the CDR3 is TGTGCCTGGAGTCCTCGGGGGTTCACTAATGAAAAACTGTTTTTT. Protein: CAWSPRGFTNEKLFF.

The chain recombines TRBV4-1 with TRBJ2-3, with 14 positions matching TRBD2. Germline V CDR1 and CDR2: MGHRA, YSYEKL. This CDR3 has 18 residues. The junction had 6 bases not matched to a gene; V was cut back by 0 bases and J by 4 bases. The CDR3 protein is CASSQDRLAGGVADTQYF. CDR3 DNA sequence: TGCGCCAGCAGCCAAGATAGACTAGCGGGAGGGGTTGCAGATACGCAGTATTTT.